The entry that follows covers one T cell receptor beta chain sequence. Its antigen is currently not known. No per-base quality is available; no much larger clone lies one base away. From a lookup of the germline V gene, CDR1 and CDR2 are SNHLY and FYNNEI. V and J lose 6 bases and 2 bases, and a span of 20 bases separates them. The CDR3 goes from the cysteine to the phenylalanine over 16 residues. Left in the record is the CDR3 DNA by itself, 48 bases read in frame from the first base. The sample's time point label is to be understood as: baseline, week 1 (first vaccination visit). The sample's treatment or condition label, in plain terms: pre-vaccination baseline after standard-of-care therapy. Newly diagnosed WHO grade 3 or 4 IDH1-mutant astrocytomas showing loss of nuclear ATRX were present in the donors. The samples were drawn from NOA16, a multicentre, single-arm, open-label phase I trial in Germany that tested a mutant IDH1 peptide vaccine in humans for the first time. Blood drawn at visit V03 was used as the baseline sample for immunogenicity testing. Genomic DNA for TCRB sequencing was extracted from EDTA blood using the DNeasy Blood and Tissue Kit.

The data were taken from a study of a mutant IDH1 vaccine in newly diagnosed glioma (dated by TCRdb to the early 2020s). About the study as a whole: Of the 30 to 35 patients who were treated, about 60% were male and about 40% were female, and the mean age was approximately 40 years. Prior to enrollment, patients had been given standard therapy consisting of radiotherapy alone, temozolomide alone, or radiochemotherapy with temozolomide, with the combination given to most patients. Peripheral blood was drawn at six visits: V03 (baseline), V05, V07, V10, V12 and V13. For exploratory analyses, around 26 treated patients had longitudinal TCRB deep sequencing done wherever samples were available.

Here is what the overall study found, with its caveats: It was noted by the authors that analyses of patient blood samples could not be reproduced owing to sample limitations. Immune responses induced by the vaccine were seen in around 93% of patients across multiple MHC alleles. Selection of PBMC samples for TCRB deep sequencing was based on availability. Pseudoprogression appeared unrelated to alterations in the top peripheral T cell clonotypes detected by TCRB sequencing.

Library preparation used the immunoSEQ multiplex PCR assay. Rearranged TCR beta chain sequences were amplified using the hsTCRB Kit according to the manufacturer's protocol. TCRB libraries were sequenced on an Illumina MiSeq. Turning to the authors' computational methods: The kit vendor's proprietary platform handled demultiplexing, trimming and gene mapping. TCRdb provides this immuneACCESS table in a form limited to in-frame rearrangements. Some clones are lacking; in checked studies, under half of them reflect an unresolved V gene, and why the rest are absent is not known. The D gene and trimming were derived from the DNA, and the V and J assignments and clone size from that table. A total of tens of thousands of clones appear in this sample, just over 85% of them only once. Of the sample, less than 3% is held by the ten largest clones.

This TCR was recovered from a middle-aged man with glioma. Recombination joined TRBV2 with TRBJ2-7, and TRBD1 may be the D gene, going by 6 matching bases. The specimen was PBMCs, collected from a glioma patient treated with radiotherapy, temozolomide or both. The sequenced DNA is TGTGCCAGCAGACAGGGTGGTGGGGCAGGAACCTACGAGCAGTACTTC. This encodes CASRQGGGAGTYEQYF.